This T cell receptor (beta chain) is from a study of tumor-infiltrating lymphocytes in localized non-small cell lung cancer. V was pared by 1 base and J by 4 bases, with 10 bases between. The germline V gene encodes CDR1 SGHTA and CDR2 FQGNSA. The length of the CDR3 is 14 residues. This table comes from immunoSEQ multiplex PCR, and its TCRdb copy is limited to in-frame clones, with some not included. The data show roughly 12,000 clones, 67% seen once. J is TRBJ1-1 and V is TRBV7-2; D gene ambiguous. This clonotype was sampled from a human donor with non-small cell lung cancer. Source material: uninvolved lung tissue not adjacent to the tumor. CDR3 nucleotide sequence: TGTGCCAGCAGCTTAGGCGCGGAGAGCACTGAAGCTTTCTTT. Encoded protein: CASSLGAESTEAFF. Full variable domain (missing parts from reference TRBV7-2 and TRBJ1-1): GAGVSQSPSNKVTEKGKDVELRCDPISGHTALYWYRQSLGQGLEFLIYFQGNSAPDKSGLPSDRFSAERTGGSVSTLTIQRTQQEDSAVYLCASSLGAESTEAFFGQGTRLTVV.